These T cell receptor beta chains were read from a single sample in a study of CD8 T cells in ankylosing spondylitis. TCRdb reanalysed the 5' RACE reads using MiXCR and keeps one entry per CDR3 protein. Among about 750,000 distinct CDR3 sequences listed, 15% to 20% were seen once. The sequenced sample was blood, either unsorted or a sorted T cell fraction (not recorded which). The receptors originated from a male donor with ankylosing spondylitis. The CDR3 runs from the conserved cysteine through the conserved F or W. Each record gives: clone size, J gene, D gene, V gene, CDR3 length, CDR3 DNA, CDR3 protein. D genes are given only for firm matches. Rows give clone size only sometimes, using once, few, many, or a class for an expanded clone.

>few|TRBJ2-7|NA|TRBV24-1|18
TGTGCCACCAGTTTTTTCCTCGGGGAGGCCCCAGGGGCGTACGAGCAGTACTTC
CATSFFLGEAPGAYEQYF
>few|TRBJ1-6|NA|TRBV7-2|14
TGTGCCAGCAGCTTAGCAGACAGTTTTTCACCCCTCCACTTT
CASSLADSFSPLHF
>few|TRBJ2-1|NA|TRBV24-1|14
TGTGCCACCAGTGATTGGACCGTTGACAATGAGCAGTTCTTC
CATSDWTVDNEQFF
>NA|TRBJ1-1|NA|TRBV29-1|12
TGCAGCTCTGGGGGCACCAACACTGAAGCTTTCTTT
CSSGGTNTEAFF
>NA|TRBJ1-2|NA|TRBV20-1|15
TGCAGTGCTAGAGATTCCGGTACAGGGATCTATGGCTACACCTTC
CSARDSGTGIYGYTF
>NA|TRBJ2-2|NA|TRBV28|13
TGTGCCAGCAAAGGCAGAGCGACCGGGGAGCTGTTTTTT
CASKGRATGELFF
>many|TRBJ2-1|TRBD2|TRBV12-3/TRBV12-4|15
TGTGCCAGCATCGCTAGCGGGAGGACCAACAATGAGCAGTTCTTC
CASIASGRTNNEQFF
>many|TRBJ2-7|NA|TRBV29-1|13
TGCAGCGTTGCACCTCACGGAGTCTACGAGCAGTACTTC
CSVAPHGVYEQYF
>NA|TRBJ1-5|TRBD1|TRBV19|18
TGTGCCAGTAGTTCGATCGACAGGGGTCGATATAGCAATCAGCCCCAGCATTTT
CASSSIDRGRYSNQPQHF
>NA|TRBJ2-5|NA|TRBV5-1|13
TGCGCCAGCAGCACCAGGGTTGAAGAGACCCAGTACTTC
CASSTRVEETQYF
>few|TRBJ2-1|NA|TRBV6-1|14
TGTGCCAGCAGAGGGAGAACGGCTACTAATGAGCAGTTCTTC
CASRGRTATNEQFF
>many|TRBJ1-1|NA|TRBV7-9|14
TGCGCCAGCAGCTTGAGGCAGGCGAACACTGAAGCTTTCTTT
CASSLRQANTEAFF
>NA|TRBJ2-1|TRBD1|TRBV5-1|13
TGCGCCAGCAGCTTCGGGACAGACAATGAGCAGTTCTTC
CASSFGTDNEQFF
>NA|TRBJ2-7|TRBD1|TRBV12-5|16
TGTGCTAGTGGTTTGAATACCGGGACAGTCTCCTACGAGCAGTACTTC
CASGLNTGTVSYEQYF
>many|TRBJ2-1|NA|TRBV12-3/TRBV12-4|14
TGTGCCAGCATGGCGGGACTCCCCCCCAATGAGCAGTTCTTC
CASMAGLPPNEQFF
>NA|TRBJ2-7|NA|TRBV4-3|15
TGCGCCAGCAGCCAAGACTGGGACACGAGATACGAGCAGTACTTC
CASSQDWDTRYEQYF
>NA|TRBJ2-3|NA|TRBV20-1|12
TGCAGTGCCCCAGGTCCTCCAGATACGCAGTATTTT
CSAPGPPDTQYF
>NA|TRBJ2-5|NA|TRBV6-1|12
TGTGCCAGCAGTGTGACAGTTGAGGCCCAGTACTTC
CASSVTVEAQYF
>few|TRBJ2-3|NA|TRBV28|16
TGTGCCAGCAGTTCCACAGGATCCTCATTCACAGATACGCAGTATTTT
CASSSTGSSFTDTQYF
>NA|TRBJ2-3|TRBD2|TRBV9|18
TGTGCCAGCAGCGTAGCGGGAGGAGCGGGGGGGTTTTCAGATACGCAGTATTTT
CASSVAGGAGGFSDTQYF
>NA|TRBJ1-1|NA|TRBV3-1|14
TGTGCCAGCAGACAGGACTCCATGAACACTGAAGCTTTCTTT
CASRQDSMNTEAFF
>few|TRBJ1-1|TRBD1|TRBV7-2|15
TGTGCCAGCAGCTTAGGACAGGGCCTCTTGGCTGAAGCTTTCTTT
CASSLGQGLLAEAFF
>few|TRBJ2-1|NA|TRBV20-1|15
TGCAGTGCTAGTAGCTTTGGCGGTCCCTACAATGAGCAGTTCTTC
CSASSFGGPYNEQFF
>NA|TRBJ2-3|NA|TRBV20-1|15
TGCAGTGCTGCCCGACTAGGCAGGGGCACAGATACGCAGTATTTT
CSAARLGRGTDTQYF
>NA|TRBJ2-1|NA|TRBV29-1|14
TGCAGCGTTGAAGAAGTAGGGAACTACAATGAGCAGTTCTTC
CSVEEVGNYNEQFF
>NA|TRBJ2-1|TRBD2|TRBV20-1|19
TGCAGTGCTAGAGATCTCACTAGCGGGGGGTCGAGCTCCTACAATGAGCAGTTCTTC
CSARDLTSGGSSSYNEQFF
>few|TRBJ2-3|NA|TRBV18|16
TGTGCCAGCTCCATACTACCAGCGACAAGCACAGATACGCAGTATTTT
CASSILPATSTDTQYF
>many|TRBJ2-3|NA|TRBV20-1|13
TGCAGTGCGGGGGGGGCGGGAGCAGATACGCAGTATTTT
CSAGGAGADTQYF
>NA|TRBJ2-3|TRBD2|TRBV6-2/TRBV6-3|14
TGTGCCAGCATGGGGGGGGAGTACACAGATACGCAGTATTTT
CASMGGEYTDTQYF
>NA|TRBJ2-6|TRBD1|TRBV28|18
TGTGCCAGCAGCTCAGGACAGGCGGTCCTCTCTGGGGCCAACGTCCTGACTTTC
CASSSGQAVLSGANVLTF
>NA|TRBJ1-2|TRBD1|TRBV5-1|16
TGCGCCAGCAGCCCCGGGACAGCCATAGAGGGCTATGGCTACACCTTC
CASSPGTAIEGYGYTF
>few|TRBJ2-7|TRBD1|TRBV5-1|14
TGCGCCAGCAGCTTAACGGGACAGACCTACGAGCAGTACTTC
CASSLTGQTYEQYF
>few|TRBJ2-7|TRBD1|TRBV5-5|14
TGTGCCAGCAGCACCGGACAGGGCGCCAACGAGCAGTACTTC
CASSTGQGANEQYF